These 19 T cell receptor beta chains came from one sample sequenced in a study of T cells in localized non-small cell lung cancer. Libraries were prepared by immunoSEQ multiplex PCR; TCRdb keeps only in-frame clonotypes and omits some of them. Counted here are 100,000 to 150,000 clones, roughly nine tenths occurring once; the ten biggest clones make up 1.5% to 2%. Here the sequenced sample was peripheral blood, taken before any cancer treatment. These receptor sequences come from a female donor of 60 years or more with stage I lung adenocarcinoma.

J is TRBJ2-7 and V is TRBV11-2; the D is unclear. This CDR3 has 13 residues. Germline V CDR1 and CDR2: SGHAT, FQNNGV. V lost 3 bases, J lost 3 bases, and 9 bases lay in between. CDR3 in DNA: TGTGCCAGCAGCTTGATCCGAGACTACGAGCAGTACTTC. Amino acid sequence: CASSLIRDYEQYF.

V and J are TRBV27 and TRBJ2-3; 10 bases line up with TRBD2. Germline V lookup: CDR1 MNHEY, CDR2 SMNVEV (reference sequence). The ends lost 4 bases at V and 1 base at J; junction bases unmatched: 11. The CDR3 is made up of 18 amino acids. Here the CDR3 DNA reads TGTGCCAGCAGTTCCCGCTTGACTAGCGGGCACCGCACAGATACGCAGTATTTT. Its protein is CASSSRLTSGHRTDTQYF.

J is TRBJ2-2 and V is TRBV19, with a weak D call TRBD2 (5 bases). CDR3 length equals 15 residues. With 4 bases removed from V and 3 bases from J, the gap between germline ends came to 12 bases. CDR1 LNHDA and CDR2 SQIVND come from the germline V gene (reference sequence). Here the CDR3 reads CASSTPGKHTGELFF. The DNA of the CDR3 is TGTGCCAGTAGTACCCCGGGGAAGCACACCGGGGAGCTGTTTTTT.

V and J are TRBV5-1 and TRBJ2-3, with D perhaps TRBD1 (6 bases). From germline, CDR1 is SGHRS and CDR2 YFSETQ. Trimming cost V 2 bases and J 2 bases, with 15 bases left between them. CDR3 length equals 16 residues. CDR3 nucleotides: TGCGCCAGCAGCTTCGGTTTGGGGGCCTCCACAGATACGCAGTATTTT. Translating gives CASSFGLGASTDTQYF.

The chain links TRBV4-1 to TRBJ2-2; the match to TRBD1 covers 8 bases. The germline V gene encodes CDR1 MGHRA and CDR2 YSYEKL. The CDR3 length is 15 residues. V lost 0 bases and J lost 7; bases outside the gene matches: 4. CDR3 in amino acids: CASSQEGTGFGELFF. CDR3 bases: TGCGCCAGCAGCCAAGAAGGGACAGGATTCGGGGAGCTGTTTTTT.

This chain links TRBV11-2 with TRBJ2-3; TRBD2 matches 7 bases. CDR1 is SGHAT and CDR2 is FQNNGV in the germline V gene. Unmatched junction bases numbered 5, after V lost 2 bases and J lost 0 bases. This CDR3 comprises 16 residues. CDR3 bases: TGTGCCAGCAGCTTACTTGCGGGGGAGAGCACAGATACGCAGTATTTT. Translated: CASSLLAGESTDTQYF.

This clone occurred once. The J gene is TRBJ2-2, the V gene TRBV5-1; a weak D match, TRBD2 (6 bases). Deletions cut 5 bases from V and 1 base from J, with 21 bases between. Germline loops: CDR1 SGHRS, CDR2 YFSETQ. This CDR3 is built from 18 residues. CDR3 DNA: TGCGCCAGCAGGTCGGTGTATTCGGGGGACCAGAACACCGGGGAGCTGTTTTTT. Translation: CASRSVYSGDQNTGELFF.

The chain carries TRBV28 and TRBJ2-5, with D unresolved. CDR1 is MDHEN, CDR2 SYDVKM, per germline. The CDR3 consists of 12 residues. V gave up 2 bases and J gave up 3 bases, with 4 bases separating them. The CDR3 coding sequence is TGTGCCAGCAGTTTACAGGAAGAGACCCAGTACTTC. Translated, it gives CASSLQEETQYF. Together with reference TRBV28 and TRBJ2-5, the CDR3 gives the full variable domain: DVKVTQSSRYLVKRTGEKVFLECVQDMDHENMFWYRQDPGLGLRLIYFSYDVKMKEKGDIPEGYSVSREKKERFSLILESASTNQTSMYLCASSLQEETQYFGPGTRLLVL.

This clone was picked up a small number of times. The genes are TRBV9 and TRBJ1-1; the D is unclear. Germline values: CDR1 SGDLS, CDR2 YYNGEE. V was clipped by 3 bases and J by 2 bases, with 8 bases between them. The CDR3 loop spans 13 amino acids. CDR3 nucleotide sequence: TGTGCCAGCAGCGAGGCATCCAACACTGAAGCTTTCTTT. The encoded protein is CASSEASNTEAFF.

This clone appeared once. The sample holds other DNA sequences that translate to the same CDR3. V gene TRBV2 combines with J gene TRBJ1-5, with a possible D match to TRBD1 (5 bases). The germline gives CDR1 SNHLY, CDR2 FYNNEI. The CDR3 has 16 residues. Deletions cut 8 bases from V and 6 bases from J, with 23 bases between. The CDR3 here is CASGPLWDLLGQPQHF. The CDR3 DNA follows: TGTGCCAGCGGGCCTCTCTGGGACCTCCTCGGTCAGCCCCAGCATTTT.

This chain's CDR3 is CASSEAPAGAQETQYF. CDR3 sequence (DNA): TGTGCCAGCAGTGAAGCCCCGGCTGGGGCCCAAGAGACCCAGTACTTC. The chain joins TRBV2 to TRBJ2-5; the D gene is possibly TRBD1 (5 bases). With 0 bases removed from V and 1 base from J, the gap between germline ends came to 12 bases. CDR1 is SNHLY and CDR2 is FYNNEI in the germline V gene. This CDR3 spans 16 amino acids.

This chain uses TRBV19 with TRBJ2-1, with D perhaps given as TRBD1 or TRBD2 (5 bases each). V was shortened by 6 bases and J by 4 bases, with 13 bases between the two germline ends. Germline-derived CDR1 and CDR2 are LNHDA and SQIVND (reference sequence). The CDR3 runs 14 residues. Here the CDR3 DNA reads TGTGCCAGTAGGGACGGGACGGCATACAATGAGCAGTTCTTC. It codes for CASRDGTAYNEQFF.

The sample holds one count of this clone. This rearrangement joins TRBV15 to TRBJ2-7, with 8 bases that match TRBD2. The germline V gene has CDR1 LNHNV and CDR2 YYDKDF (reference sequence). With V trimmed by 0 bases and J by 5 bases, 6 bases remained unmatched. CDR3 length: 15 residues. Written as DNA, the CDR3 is TGTGCCACCAGCAGAGATCGGGGTAGCGGGAACGAGCAGTACTTC. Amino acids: CATSRDRGSGNEQYF.

The chain's CDR3 is CASSSPGGTGELFF. As DNA, the CDR3 is TGTGCCAGCAGCTCCCCCGGGGGCACCGGGGAGCTGTTTTTT. The J gene is TRBJ2-2, the V gene TRBV28; maybe TRBD2 (6 bases). The CDR3 is 14 amino acids. CDR1 is MDHEN and CDR2 is SYDVKM in the germline V gene. Trimming shortened V by 6 bases and J by 4 bases, and 12 bases separated the two germline ends.

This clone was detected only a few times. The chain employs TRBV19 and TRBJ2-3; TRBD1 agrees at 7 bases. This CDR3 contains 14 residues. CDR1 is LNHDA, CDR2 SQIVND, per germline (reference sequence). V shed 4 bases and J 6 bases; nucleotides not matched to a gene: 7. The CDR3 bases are TGTGCCAGTAGTAAAGGGACAGAAGCCGATACGCAGTATTTT. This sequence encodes CASSKGTEADTQYF.

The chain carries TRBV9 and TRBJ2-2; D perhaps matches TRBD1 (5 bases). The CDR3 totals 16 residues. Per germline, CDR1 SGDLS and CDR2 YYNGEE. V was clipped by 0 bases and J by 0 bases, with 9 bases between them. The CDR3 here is CASSVGSGPNTGELFF. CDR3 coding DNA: TGTGCCAGCAGCGTAGGGTCAGGGCCGAACACCGGGGAGCTGTTTTTT.

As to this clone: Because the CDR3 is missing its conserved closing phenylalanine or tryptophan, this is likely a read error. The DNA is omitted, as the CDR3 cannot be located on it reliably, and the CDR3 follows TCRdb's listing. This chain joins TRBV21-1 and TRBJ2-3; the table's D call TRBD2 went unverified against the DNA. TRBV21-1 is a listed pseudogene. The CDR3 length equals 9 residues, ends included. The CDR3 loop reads CASSARDLR.

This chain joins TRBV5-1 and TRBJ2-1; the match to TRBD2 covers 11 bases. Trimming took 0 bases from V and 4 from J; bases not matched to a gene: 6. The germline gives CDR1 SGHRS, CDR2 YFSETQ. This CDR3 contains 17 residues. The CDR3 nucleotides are TGCGCCAGCAGCTTGGGACTAGCGGGATCGATTTACAATGAGCAGTTCTTC. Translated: CASSLGLAGSIYNEQFF.

CDR3 bases: TGCAGCACATTACAGGGAGGGGAGACCCAGTACTTC. Translating gives CSTLQGGETQYF. The chain has TRBV29-1 and TRBJ2-5; tentative D call: TRBD2 (7 bases). Germline CDR1 is SQVTM and CDR2 is ANQGSEA. Trimming removed 8 bases from V and 5 bases from J, with 15 bases in between. The CDR3 loop spans 12 amino acids.